This T cell receptor beta chain was recorded in a study of T-cell reconstitution after alpha-beta-depleted transplantation in children. As it was prepared, the TCRbeta library received unique molecular identifiers. TCRdb reprocessed the PCR reads with MiXCR, giving one entry per CDR3 protein. The sample has tens of thousands of distinct CDR3 sequences, 44% seen once; the top ten hold under 98%. The CDR3 covers 14 residues. Trimming removed 6 bases at V and 0 bases at J, with 12 bases between. Germline assignment: CDR1 SQVTM and CDR2 ANQGSEA. This clonotype was observed a handful of times. The rearrangement uses TRBV29-1 and TRBJ1-5; possible D gene TRBD1, 6 bases. The origin of this receptor is a male patient younger than 18 who had a stem cell transplant for acute lymphoblastic leukemia, so the T cells may come from the graft donor. Sequenced here: PBMCs, mostly from graft donor cells, sampled 360 days after TCRalphabeta/CD19-depleted stem cell transplant. The CDR3 loop is CSVGGGFSNQPQHF. CDR3 sequence (DNA): TGCAGCGTCGGAGGGGGTTTTAGCAATCAGCCCCAGCATTTT. The entire variable domain, with the rest obtained from reference TRBV29-1 and TRBJ1-5, is as follows: SAVISQKPSRDICQRGTSLTIQCQVDSQVTMMFWYRQQPGQSLTLIATANQGSEATYESGFVIDKFPISRPNLTFSTLTVSNMSPEDSSIYLCSVGGGFSNQPQHFGDGTRLSIL.